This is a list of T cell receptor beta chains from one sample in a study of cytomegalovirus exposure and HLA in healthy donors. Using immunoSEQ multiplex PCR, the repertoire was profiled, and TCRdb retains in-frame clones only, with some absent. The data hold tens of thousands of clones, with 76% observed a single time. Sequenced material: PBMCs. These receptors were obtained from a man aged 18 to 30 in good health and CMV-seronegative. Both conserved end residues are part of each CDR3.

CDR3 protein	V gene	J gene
CASSLVLAGELSDTQYF	TRBV5-1	TRBJ2-3
CASSSRLAGKQETQYF	TRBV11-3	TRBJ2-5
CSVERGGYNEQFF	TRBV29-1	TRBJ2-1
CASSLKQGITGELFF	TRBV5-4	TRBJ2-2
CASSLGGKDNQPQHF	TRBV28	TRBJ1-5
CASSFGRGAEIAMGTGELFF	TRBV7-6	TRBJ2-2
CAIWGGETQYF	TRBV21-1	TRBJ2-5
CASSLPSGNTIYF	TRBV5-1	TRBJ1-3
CASSLAGGNEQFF	TRBV11-1	TRBJ2-1
CASSESRQGMNTEAFF	TRBV6-1	TRBJ1-1
CASSLGVGTGHSPLHF	TRBV7-9	TRBJ1-6
CASSYAVGQYEQFF	TRBV6-5	TRBJ2-1
CASSVQAHSYEQYF	TRBV5-1	TRBJ2-7
CASSPLRGAVETQYF	TRBV18	TRBJ2-5
CSVGTARDTEAFF	TRBV29-1	TRBJ1-1
CASSPPSSRNTGELFF	TRBV18	TRBJ2-2
CASSQLAGAPGTQYF	TRBV2	TRBJ2-5
CASSSDSNQGLYNSPLHF	TRBV27	TRBJ1-6
CASSWGENTEAFF	TRBV27	TRBJ1-1
CASSLEGRDTGELFF	TRBV5-1	TRBJ2-2
CASSQEWGLFYEQYF	TRBV14	TRBJ2-7
CASSWSFGTGDHQPQHF	TRBV5-8	TRBJ1-5
CASSPFRGAKNIQYF	TRBV11-2	TRBJ2-4
CASSLSYSNQPQHF	TRBV27	TRBJ1-5
CASSQDNKRNYGYTF	TRBV14	TRBJ1-2
CASSQDRTTPGNTIYF	TRBV4-3	TRBJ1-3
CASSALSFRLRVGLSYEQYF	TRBV2	TRBJ2-7
CASSLAWDSPEKLFF	TRBV5-1	TRBJ1-4
CASMRTTNTGELFF	TRBV5-1	TRBJ2-2
CASSDRGDTQYF	TRBV6-4	TRBJ2-3
CSVESETERAEAFF	TRBV29-1	TRBJ1-1
CASSRGLAGEGDTQYF	TRBV7-3	TRBJ2-3
CASSQDGNYGYTF	TRBV4-1	TRBJ1-2
CASSLQRGAMDTQYF	TRBV7-2	TRBJ2-3
CASSQVGGRDTGELFF	TRBV4-2	TRBJ2-2
CAIARQGPSSYNEQFF	TRBV10-3	TRBJ2-1
CASSPRLDSLQTRYEQYF	TRBV18	TRBJ2-7
CASSLSGANTDTQYF	TRBV6-5	TRBJ2-3
CASSLALLGRLAEQFF	TRBV7-9	TRBJ2-1
CASSPDCNYGYTF	TRBV28	TRBJ1-2
CASSMVGHQPQHF	TRBV19	TRBJ1-5
CASSSHVLYTDYNEQFF	TRBV5-6	TRBJ2-1
CASSVGTGGEKLFF	TRBV9	TRBJ1-4
CASSLERAGGGTEAFF	TRBV11-2	TRBJ1-1
CASRGGFGYAQNQPQHF	TRBV2	TRBJ1-5
CASSLERAGGYTF	TRBV13	TRBJ1-2
CASTLPGQSSGNTIYF	TRBV28	TRBJ1-3
CASSPGQASYEQYF	TRBV4-1	TRBJ2-7
CASSLVSQPQGKVTQYF	TRBV11-2	TRBJ2-5
CASSFRGDEQFF	TRBV27	TRBJ2-1
CASSLDPGGLLYEQYF	TRBV5-1	TRBJ2-7
CASSQVNGGGAINEQFF	TRBV4-3	TRBJ2-1
CSVTVGTGSYGYTF	TRBV29-1	TRBJ1-2
CASSPSPPGVNTEAFF	TRBV7-8	TRBJ1-1
CASSPTGGASTDTQYF	TRBV19	TRBJ2-3
CASSSTPSLAGAPFF	TRBV5-4	TRBJ2-1
CASGGGPKNIQYF	TRBV5-1	TRBJ2-4
CASSLRVAGAQETQYF	TRBV5-1	TRBJ2-5
CASSLDLKETQYF	TRBV10-1	TRBJ2-5
CASRVQGLPLTYEQYF	TRBV28	TRBJ2-7